The next 31 T cell receptor beta chains were all read from a single sample in a study of T cells in Graves' hyperthyroidism and ophthalmopathy. Amplified TCR beta CDR3 regions came from RNA transcripts. The HTBI primer set served for first-round RT-PCR of the TCR CDR3. MiXCR, applied by TCRdb to the multiplex PCR reads, yields one record per CDR3 protein. The table lists some 570,000 distinct CDR3 sequences, roughly a sixth of them singletons. What was sequenced was blood. All receptors come from a woman younger than 30 with Graves' ophthalmopathy.

In its sample, this clonotype was seen a few times. This sequence joins TRBV28 and TRBJ2-7; no firm D call. In germline, CDR1 is MDHEN, CDR2 SYDVKM. The CDR3 has 13 residues. V lost 3 bases, J lost 2 bases, and 8 bases lay in between. The CDR3 nucleotides read TGTGCCAGCAGTTTCCTTGATCCCTACGAGCAGTACTTC. This sequence encodes CASSFLDPYEQYF.

This clonotype showed up just once. The genes are TRBV6-1 and TRBJ1-4; TRBD1 is a possible D gene (5 bases). The CDR3 length is 12 residues. Looked up from germline, CDR1 is MNHNS and CDR2 is SASEGT. Trimming removed 8 bases at V and 4 bases at J, with 8 bases between. The CDR3 coding sequence is TGTGCCAGCGGCAGGGATAATGAAAAACTGTTTTTT. Encoded protein: CASGRDNEKLFF.

At least ten counts were recorded for this clonotype. This chain links TRBV5-1 with TRBJ2-1; possible D gene TRBD2, 5 bases. CDR1 and CDR2 from the germline V gene are SGHRS and YFSETQ. Trimming left V 2 bases short and J 0 bases short, with 9 bases between. The CDR3 extends over 15 amino acids. DNA for the CDR3: TGCGCCAGCAGCTTCGCTAGCCTCTCCTACAATGAGCAGTTCTTC. Protein: CASSFASLSYNEQFF.

This clonotype was seen at least ten times. The chain is built from TRBV7-9 and TRBJ1-1; D is undetermined. V lost 8 bases and J 5 bases, leaving 18 bases between the germline ends. CDR1 and CDR2 from the germline V gene are SEHNR and FQNEAQ (reference sequence). The CDR3 spans 14 residues. CDR3 DNA: TGTGCCAGCGGCCCCCACAGCCCTGGAACTGAAGCTTTCTTT. Amino acids: CASGPHSPGTEAFF.

This clonotype came up a few times. The V and J genes are TRBV6-1 and TRBJ2-4; D is undetermined. The CDR3 length is 16 residues. CDR1 MNHNS and CDR2 SASEGT come from the germline V gene. The V end was cut by 6 bases, the J end by 0 bases, with 15 bases between. In nucleotides, the CDR3 is TGTGCCAGCAGGGGTCATGGGCCGAGAGCCAAAAACATTCAGTACTTC. It codes for CASRGHGPRAKNIQYF.

This clonotype occurred a few times. The CDR3 loop reads CASSEKKRGDPTDTQYF. The CDR3 nucleotides read TGTGCCAGCAGTGAAAAAAAGCGGGGGGACCCCACAGATACGCAGTATTTT. V and J are TRBV25-1 and TRBJ2-3; 9 bases map to TRBD2. CDR1 is MGHDK and CDR2 is SYGVNS in the germline V gene. V lost 2 bases and J lost 2; bases outside the gene matches: 8. This CDR3 contains 17 residues.

This clonotype was counted only a few times. This rearrangement joins TRBV19 to TRBJ1-1; 9 bases fit TRBD1. The J segment lost 8 bases and the V segment lost 5 bases, leaving 0 bases of the junction unmatched. Germline lookup yields CDR1 LNHDA and CDR2 SQIVND (reference sequence). There are 11 residues in the CDR3. The CDR3 loop reads CASSDRGEAFF. The CDR3 coding sequence is TGTGCCAGTAGTGACAGGGGGGAAGCTTTCTTT.

This clonotype was detected ten times or more. This chain connects TRBV7-9 to TRBJ2-5; 7 bases line up with TRBD1. Germline V gene lookup returns CDR1 SEHNR and CDR2 FQNEAQ (reference sequence). This CDR3 spans 14 amino acids. V lost 7 bases to trimming and J lost 5 bases; unmatched junction nucleotides: 10. As DNA, the CDR3 is TGTGCCAGCACCAATCACAGGGGCGGGGAGACCCAGTACTTC. This encodes CASTNHRGGETQYF.

This clonotype was seen more than once but under ten times. CDR3 bases: TGTGCCAGCAAGGGGAGCACCGGGGAGCTGTTTTTT. Residues: CASKGSTGELFF. V gene TRBV7-3 combines with J gene TRBJ2-2; TRBD1 or TRBD2 may be the D gene (5 bases each). Trimming removed 7 bases at V and 4 bases at J, with 7 bases between. Germline lookup yields CDR1 SGHTA and CDR2 FQGTGA. The CDR3 has 12 amino acids.

This clonotype has a count of ten or more. The V call is TRBV6-1, the J call TRBJ1-1; 11 bases are shared with TRBD1. The CDR3 loop spans 15 amino acids. Per the germline V gene, CDR1 is MNHNS and CDR2 is SASEGT. With 6 bases clipped from V and 5 bases from J, the junction kept 8 bases outside the gene matches. CDR3 nucleotide sequence: TGTGCCAGCAGGGCCTGGGACAGGGGGGAGACTGAAGCTTTCTTT. Amino acids: CASRAWDRGETEAFF.

As to this clonotype: This clone may be a read error of a much larger clone one base away. The CDR3 ends on some other residue instead of the conserved phenylalanine or tryptophan, so this is likely a read error. The V call is TRBV29-1, the J call TRBJ2-1; perhaps TRBD2 as D (5 bases). With 3 bases removed from V and 5 bases from J, the gap between germline ends came to 11 bases. There are 13 residues in the CDR3. Germline loops: CDR1 SQVTM, CDR2 ANQGSEA. The CDR3 loop reads CSVDVWRDNEQFI. CDR3 nucleotides: TGCAGCGTTGATGTGTGGCGGGACAATGAGCAGTTCATC.

This CDR3 reads CASSSGLAGVNEQFF. CDR3 DNA: TGTGCCAGCAGTAGCGGACTAGCGGGAGTCAATGAGCAGTTCTTC. This chain connects TRBV6-1 to TRBJ2-1, with TRBD2 matching 13 bases. The CDR3 loop spans 15 amino acids. J lost 6 bases, V lost 5 bases, and 4 bases had no gene match. CDR1 MNHNS and CDR2 SASEGT come from the germline V gene.

This rearrangement joins TRBV12-3 or TRBV12-4 to TRBJ2-1; TRBD2 aligns across 14 bases. V gave up 0 bases and J gave up 15 bases; unmatched junction bases: 7. The CDR3 spans 15 residues. CDR3: CASSLAGLAGGGRFF. The DNA of the CDR3 is TGTGCCAGCAGTTTAGCCGGACTAGCGGGAGGCGGAAGGTTCTTC.

The chain joins TRBV5-6 to TRBJ2-2; no clear D. V was clipped by 4 bases and J by 0 bases, with 10 bases between them. Germline V gene data show CDR1 as SGHDT and CDR2 as YYEEEE. The CDR3 totals 15 residues. As DNA, the CDR3 is TGTGCCAGCAGCCCTATAAACGCGAACACCGGGGAGCTGTTTTTT. Translation: CASSPINANTGELFF.

This clonotype occurred many times. The rearrangement links TRBV20-1 to TRBJ2-5; TRBD2 is a possible D gene (6 bases). V lost 0 bases and J lost 5, with 10 bases in between. Per the germline V gene, CDR1 is DFQATT and CDR2 is SNEGSKA (reference sequence). CDR3 size: 13 residues. CDR3 nucleotide sequence: TGCAGTGCTAGAGACCTGGGGAGGGAGACCCAGTACTTC. Encoded protein: CSARDLGRETQYF.

This chain uses TRBV20-1 with TRBJ1-4; no clear D. Trimming removed 0 bases from V and 2 bases from J, with 10 bases in between. The CDR3 consists of 15 residues. Germline V gives CDR1 DFQATT, CDR2 SNEGSKA (reference sequence). The CDR3: CSARDDGRTNEKLFF. Written as DNA, the CDR3 is TGCAGTGCTAGAGATGACGGGCGCACTAATGAAAAACTGTTTTTT.

This clonotype has ten or more counts. The CDR3 DNA is TGTGCCAGCAGCCAAGGGGTAGCGGGGGTAAGAACAGATACGCAGTATTTT. Translated: CASSQGVAGVRTDTQYF. The rearrangement uses TRBV3-1 and TRBJ2-3; 9 bases map to TRBD2. Germline V gene data show CDR1 as LGHDT and CDR2 as YNNKEL (reference sequence). The V gene end was trimmed by 1 base and the J gene end by 3 bases; junction bases not matched to a gene: 8. The CDR3 extends over 17 amino acids.

Only a few counts were recorded for this clonotype. CDR3 protein: CASSLAVWDERNSPLHF. Written as DNA, the CDR3 is TGTGCCAGCAGCTTAGCAGTCTGGGACGAGAGAAATTCACCCCTCCACTTT. V and J are TRBV7-2 and TRBJ1-6, with D maybe TRBD1 (5 bases). The CDR3 is 17 residues long. V shed 0 bases and J shed 7 bases, with 16 bases lying between them. The germline V gene has CDR1 SGHTA and CDR2 FQGNSA.

This clonotype appeared many times. The chain has TRBV28 and TRBJ2-7; D is unresolved. CDR3 length: 14 amino acids. From germline, CDR1 is MDHEN and CDR2 SYDVKM. V lost 2 bases, J lost 4 bases, and 12 bases lay in between. The CDR3 loop reads CASSLRLPTYEQYF. CDR3 bases: TGTGCCAGCAGTTTAAGGCTCCCTACGTACGAGCAGTACTTC.

The table lists this clonotype with a few counts. V and J are TRBV6-1 and TRBJ2-3, with D maybe TRBD1 (6 bases). The CDR3 spans 13 residues. Germline CDR1 MNHNS, CDR2 SASEGT. Trimming left V 11 bases short and J 2 bases short, with 14 bases between. The chain's CDR3 is CAGVTGSTDTQYF. CDR3 nucleotide sequence: TGTGCCGGCGTGACAGGATCCACAGATACGCAGTATTTT.

This clonotype was recorded many times. The chain links TRBV18 to TRBJ2-1; the D gene could be TRBD1 or TRBD2 (5 bases each). Germline CDR1 is KGHSH and CDR2 is LQKENI. V lost 6 bases to trimming and J lost 2 bases, with 8 bases between them. The CDR3 is made up of 13 amino acids. DNA of the CDR3: TGTGCCAGCTCGGGGACCACCTACAATGAGCAGTTCTTC. It specifies CASSGTTYNEQFF. The entire variable domain, with the rest obtained from reference TRBV18 and TRBJ2-1, is as follows: NAGVMQNPRHLVRRRGQEARLRCSPMKGHSHVYWYRQLPEEGLKFMVYLQKENIIDESGMPKERFSAEFPKEGPSILRIQQVVRGDSAAYFCASSGTTYNEQFFGPGTRLTVL.

This clonotype was counted at least ten times. This chain joins TRBV2 and TRBJ2-7, with a possible D match to TRBD1 (5 bases). V dropped 2 bases and J dropped 0 bases, with 11 bases sitting between them. CDR1 SNHLY and CDR2 FYNNEI come from the germline V gene. The CDR3 contains 15 residues. The CDR3 sequence is CASSERGFPSYEQYF. The CDR3 DNA reads as TGTGCCAGCAGTGAAAGGGGCTTCCCCTCCTACGAGCAGTACTTC.

The chain employs TRBV11-2 and TRBJ1-3; D is undetermined. V lost 5 bases, J lost 0 bases, and 17 bases lay in between. The CDR3 contains 17 residues. The V gene's germline CDR1 is SGHAT and CDR2 FQNNGV. In DNA, the CDR3 is TGTGCCAGCAGCCTAAACCGCCGGGTGGACTCTGGAAACACCATATATTTT. Protein product: CASSLNRRVDSGNTIYF. Variable domain in full (rest from reference TRBV11-2 and TRBJ1-3): EAGVAQSPRYKIIEKRQSVAFWCNPISGHATLYWYQQILGQGPKLLIQFQNNGVVDDSQLPKDRFSAERLKGVDSTLKIQPAKLEDSAVYLCASSLNRRVDSGNTIYFGEGSWLTVV.

With respect to this clonotype: A much larger clone sits a single nucleotide away, making a read error possible. The chain has TRBV18 and TRBJ1-3; D is undetermined. Germline V gives CDR1 KGHSH, CDR2 LQKENI. The CDR3 extends over 14 amino acids. In DNA form, the CDR3 reads TGTGCCGGCTCGGAGGGAAAATCTGGAAACACCATATATTTT. It translates to CAGSEGKSGNTIYF.

The J gene is TRBJ1-6, the V gene TRBV6-6; perhaps TRBD1 as D (6 bases). The CDR3 is 15 residues long. V was trimmed by 0 bases and J by 7 bases, leaving 10 bases between them. Per germline, CDR1 MNHNY and CDR2 SVGAGI (reference sequence). Here the CDR3 DNA reads TGTGCCAGCAGTTACTCGTCAGGGGACAATTCACCCCTCCACTTT. Residues: CASSYSSGDNSPLHF.

This clonotype was recorded a few times. V gene TRBV11-2 combines with J gene TRBJ1-6; 7 bases are a match to TRBD1. Losses at the gene ends were 5 bases for V and 9 bases for J; bases not matched to a gene: 10. CDR1 and CDR2 from the germline V gene are SGHAT and FQNNGV. This CDR3 is built from 15 residues. DNA for the CDR3: TGTGCCAGCAGCCCCGAGGGACAGATGGGTTCACCCCTCCACTTT. Translating gives CASSPEGQMGSPLHF.

This clonotype occurred many times. The gene calls are TRBV28 and TRBJ2-7; 8 bases are shared with TRBD1. The CDR3 length is 14 residues. Germline V CDR1 and CDR2: MDHEN, SYDVKM. V lost 6 bases and J lost 2; bases outside the gene matches: 6. The CDR3 bases are TGTGCCAGCAGCCTACAGGGGGAGACCTACGAGCAGTACTTC. Translating it yields CASSLQGETYEQYF.

This clonotype was counted only a few times. The chain uses TRBV13 and TRBJ1-4; the match to TRBD1 covers 7 bases. The junction had 2 bases not matched to a gene; V was cut back by 6 bases and J by 1 base. The germline V gene encodes CDR1 PRHDT and CDR2 FYEKMQ (reference sequence). This CDR3 is built from 14 residues. CDR3 in DNA: TGTGCCAGCAGACACAGGGGAACTAATGAAAAACTGTTTTTT. Translation gives CASRHRGTNEKLFF.

This clonotype was seen many times. The chain is built from TRBV7-8 and TRBJ1-1, with D possibly being TRBD1 (6 bases). CDR1 and CDR2 from the germline V gene are SGHVS and FQNEAQ. Trimming stripped 9 bases from V and 5 bases from J, with 13 bases between. The CDR3 length is 12 residues. For the CDR3, the DNA is TGTGCCAGTGCGAGGGGGAGGACTGAAGCTTTCTTT. Translation gives CASARGRTEAFF. The full variable domain, its missing parts supplied by reference TRBV7-8 and TRBJ1-1, is GAGVSQSPRYKVAKRGQDVALRCDPISGHVSLFWYQQALGQGPEFLTYFQNEAQLDKSGLPSDRFFAERPEGSVSTLKIQRTQQEDSAVYLCASARGRTEAFFGQGTRLTVV.

Turning to this clonotype: A much larger clone differs from this one at a single base, so this may be a read error. This chain links TRBV7-9 with TRBJ2-5; tentatively, D is TRBD2 (5 bases). The CDR3 is 14 amino acids. CDR1 is SEHNR and CDR2 is FQNEAQ in the germline V gene (reference sequence). The CDR3 DNA sequence: TGTACCAGCAGCTTAGCGCTAGGTGAAGAGACCCAGTACTTC. Amino acids: CTSSLALGEETQYF. Full variable domain (remainder filled in from reference TRBV7-9 and TRBJ2-5): DTGVSQNPRHKITKRGQNVTFRCDPISEHNRLYWYRQTLGQGPEFLTYFQNEAQLEKSRLLSDRFSAERPKGSFSTLEIQRTEQGDSAMYLCTSSLALGEETQYFGPGTRLLVL.

A few counts support this clonotype. The chain joins TRBV7-3 to TRBJ1-1; D uncertain. This CDR3 contains 16 residues. Germline loops: CDR1 SGHTA, CDR2 FQGTGA. V was cut by 1 base and J by 6 bases, with 18 bases left in between. This CDR3 is CASSLNPASTMAEAFF. As DNA, the CDR3 is TGTGCCAGCAGCTTAAATCCCGCCTCCACCATGGCTGAAGCTTTCTTT.